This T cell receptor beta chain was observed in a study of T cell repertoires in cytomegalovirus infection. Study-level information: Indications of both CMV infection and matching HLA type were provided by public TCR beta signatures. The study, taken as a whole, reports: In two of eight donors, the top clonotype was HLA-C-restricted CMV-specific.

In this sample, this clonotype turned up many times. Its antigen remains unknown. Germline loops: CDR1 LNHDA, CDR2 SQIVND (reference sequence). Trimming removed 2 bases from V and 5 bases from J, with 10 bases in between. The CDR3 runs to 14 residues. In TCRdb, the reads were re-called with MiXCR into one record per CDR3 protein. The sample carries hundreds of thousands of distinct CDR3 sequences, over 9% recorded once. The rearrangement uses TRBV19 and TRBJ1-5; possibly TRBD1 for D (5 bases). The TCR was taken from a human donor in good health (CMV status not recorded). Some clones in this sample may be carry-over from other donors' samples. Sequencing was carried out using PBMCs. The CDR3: CASSISGAYQPQHF. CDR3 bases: TGTGCCAGTAGTATAAGTGGGGCGTATCAGCCCCAGCATTTT. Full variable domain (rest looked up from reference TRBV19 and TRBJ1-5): DGGITQSPKYLFRKEGQNVTLSCEQNLNHDAMYWYRQDPGQGLRLIYYSQIVNDFQKGDIAEGYSVSREKKESFPLTVTSAQKNPTAFYLCASSISGAYQPQHFGDGTRLSIL.